This T cell receptor beta chain comes out of a study of cytomegalovirus exposure and HLA in healthy donors. A multiplex PCR was run with 60 Vbeta primers and 13 Jbeta primers. Only in-frame clones appear in the TCRdb table, and some are missing; sequencing was by immunoSEQ multiplex PCR. The repertoire includes about 130,000 clones, roughly 88% of them detected once, and more than 1.5% sits in the top ten. Concerning this clone itself: Its antigen remains unidentified.

Findings and limits, study-wide: CMV antigen specificity was confirmed in vitro for a few CMV-associated chains. It was reported in a later analysis that an Asian-associated ancestry cluster showed fewer N-insertions than the roughly 710-donor mean.

CDR3 length: 14 residues. Trimming removed 6 bases at V and 3 bases at J, with 14 bases between. Per germline, CDR1 ENHRY and CDR2 SYGVKD. This sequence was found in a boy aged 5 to 17 in good health and CMV-seronegative. Sequencing was performed on PBMCs. The chain employs TRBV10-3 and TRBJ1-2, with D unclear. This CDR3 is CAISPVWADYGYTF. CDR3 nucleotides: TGTGCCATCAGCCCTGTGTGGGCCGACTATGGCTACACCTTC.